The 27 T cell receptor beta chains listed next were all sequenced from one sample in a study of shared clonotypes between healthy human individuals. CD45RO-negative, CCR7-selected cells formed the naive CD8 fraction, which excluded terminally differentiated effector memory CD45RA+ cells. Using immunoSEQ multiplex PCR, the repertoire was profiled, and TCRdb retains in-frame clones only, with some absent. Found here are about 2.1 million clones, just over 90% of them singletons; the top ten hold more than 1.5%. Specimen: naive CD8+ T cells from PBMCs. All receptors derive from a man aged 18 to 35 in good health. Some clones in this sample may be carry-over from other donors' samples.

This clone was observed a single time. The rearrangement uses TRBV9 and TRBJ2-1, with a possible D match to TRBD1 (6 bases). Germline assignment: CDR1 SGDLS and CDR2 YYNGEE. The V and J ends lost 0 bases and 5 bases respectively, with 9 bases between them. CDR3 length equals 14 residues. The CDR3 nucleotides read TGTGCCAGCAGCGTAGCCTCAGGGGACAATGAGCAGTTCTTC. Translating it yields CASSVASGDNEQFF.

The rearrangement links TRBV5-1 to TRBJ2-5; the match to TRBD2 covers 7 bases. V gave up 4 bases and J gave up 5 bases; unmatched junction bases: 5. Per the germline V gene, CDR1 is SGHRS and CDR2 is YFSETQ. The CDR3 totals 13 residues. CDR3 amino acids: CASSQIAGETQYF. The CDR3 DNA sequence: TGCGCCAGCAGCCAAATAGCGGGTGAGACCCAGTACTTC.

The rearrangement uses TRBV30 and TRBJ2-1; D could derive from TRBD1 or TRBD2 (5 bases each). The CDR3 spans 15 residues. Germline CDR1 reads GTSNPN; CDR2 reads SVGIG (reference sequence). The V end was cut by 5 bases, the J end by 6 bases, with 20 bases between. The CDR3 protein is CAWAPRDPPLNEQFF. The DNA for the CDR3 is TGTGCCTGGGCCCCCCGGGACCCGCCCCTCAATGAGCAGTTCTTC.

The chain has TRBV6-5 and TRBJ2-1; 10 nucleotides agree with TRBD1. The CDR3 has 15 residues. The V segment lost 6 bases and the J segment 7 bases; nucleotides outside the gene matches: 9. Germline V gene sequence: CDR1 MNHEY, CDR2 SVGAGI. CDR3 coding DNA: TGTGCCAGCAGCCCCGACAGGGGGCGCGGAAATGAGCAGTTCTTC. This encodes CASSPDRGRGNEQFF.

This rearrangement joins TRBV7-6 to TRBJ2-7; the match to TRBD2 covers 10 bases. J lost 6 bases, V lost 1 base, and 9 bases had no gene match. CDR1 is SGHVS, CDR2 FNYEAQ, per germline. The CDR3 extends over 16 amino acids. CDR3 bases: TGTGCCAGCAGCTTAGGTGGGCTAGCGGGAGTCGGCGAGCAGTACTTC. It encodes CASSLGGLAGVGEQYF.

This rearrangement joins TRBV5-6 to TRBJ2-7; D unresolved. Germline V gene lookup returns CDR1 SGHDT and CDR2 YYEEEE. V lost 1 base, J lost 0 bases, and 8 bases lay in between. This CDR3 contains 14 residues. CDR3 coding DNA: TGTGCCAGCAGCTTGTATCAAAGCTCCTACGAGCAGTACTTC. Translating gives CASSLYQSSYEQYF.

This clone has a single count. J is TRBJ2-5 and V is TRBV27; TRBD2 matches at 11 bases. Germline CDR1 reads MNHEY; CDR2 reads SMNVEV (reference sequence). V was pared by 6 bases and J by 9 bases, with 9 bases of the junction left unmatched. The CDR3 length is 14 residues. The CDR3 region has the DNA TGTGCCAGCAGCCCCCTGGGACTAGCGGATCCCCAGTACTTC. Protein sequence: CASSPLGLADPQYF.

The chain is built from TRBV9 and TRBJ2-5, with D perhaps given as TRBD1 or TRBD2 (5 bases each). The V end lost 1 base, the J end lost 4 bases, and 8 bases lay between the germline ends. The CDR3 has 13 residues. The V gene's germline CDR1 is SGDLS and CDR2 YYNGEE. The CDR3 is CASSVYGTETQYF. Here the CDR3 DNA reads TGTGCCAGCAGCGTATACGGGACAGAGACCCAGTACTTC.

The chain combines TRBV28 with TRBJ2-7, with D possibly called TRBD1 or TRBD2 (6 bases each). V lost 4 bases, J lost 4 bases, and 23 bases lay in between. The CDR3 runs to 17 residues. Per germline, CDR1 MDHEN and CDR2 SYDVKM. The CDR3 DNA sequence: TGTGCCAGCAGTTCCCCCACCCTTTCGGGGGCTCCATACGAGCAGTACTTC. Encoded protein: CASSSPTLSGAPYEQYF.

This chain joins TRBV11-2 and TRBJ2-1; the D gene is possibly TRBD2 (6 bases). Looked up from germline, CDR1 is SGHAT and CDR2 is FQNNGV. The CDR3 consists of 14 residues. V lost 8 bases, J lost 3 bases, and 14 bases lay in between. CDR3 in amino acids: CASQAGGNYNEQFF. As DNA, the CDR3 is TGTGCCAGCCAGGCGGGCGGGAACTACAATGAGCAGTTCTTC.

The chain uses TRBV21-1 and TRBJ2-7; the listed D gene, TRBD2, was not tested against the DNA. TRBV21-1 is a pseudogene segment. This CDR3 comprises 20 residues. The CDR3 DNA reads as TGTGCCAGCAGCCATATCGGCGGAAACCTGGGGGGAGGGAGAGCCTACGAGCAGTACTTC. Translation gives CASSHIGGNLGGGRAYEQYF.

The V gene is TRBV28, the J gene TRBJ1-1, with TRBD1 as a possible D gene (5 bases). Trimming stripped 3 bases from V and 4 bases from J, with 24 bases between. Germline assignment: CDR1 MDHEN and CDR2 SYDVKM. The CDR3 is made up of 18 amino acids. CDR3 residues: CASSFLGLVGQGSTEAFF. The CDR3 DNA reads TGTGCCAGCAGTTTTCTGGGGTTGGTCGGGCAGGGAAGCACTGAAGCTTTCTTT.

The chain joins TRBV28 to TRBJ2-7; weak D call: TRBD2 (6 bases). The CDR3 sequence is 15 residues long. Per the germline V gene, CDR1 is MDHEN and CDR2 is SYDVKM. V was clipped by 6 bases and J by 3 bases, with 18 bases between them. For the CDR3, the DNA is TGTGCCAGCAGGTCTCCAGGGAGGCCCTACTACGAGCAGTACTTC. Its translation is CASRSPGRPYYEQYF.

The CDR3 coding sequence is TGCGCCAGCAGCCAACCGCCCTGGTCAGAAGGAAACACCATATATTTT. It specifies CASSQPPWSEGNTIYF. The chain links TRBV4-1 to TRBJ1-3; D gene uncertain. This CDR3 is 16 amino acids long. V was pared by 2 bases and J by 4 bases, with 15 bases between. CDR1 is MGHRA and CDR2 is YSYEKL in the germline V gene.

The chain couples TRBV11-2 to TRBJ2-7; tentatively, D is TRBD1 or TRBD2 (6 bases each). V was clipped by 1 base and J by 7 bases, with 17 bases between them. The V gene's germline CDR1 is SGHAT and CDR2 FQNNGV. The CDR3 extends over 15 amino acids. In DNA form, the CDR3 reads TGTGCCAGCAGCTTAGCAAGGGGGGCCTTCTGGGAGCAGTACTTC. Translated, it gives CASSLARGAFWEQYF. Drawing the rest from reference TRBV11-2 and TRBJ2-7, the complete variable domain is EAGVAQSPRYKIIEKRQSVAFWCNPISGHATLYWYQQILGQGPKLLIQFQNNGVVDDSQLPKDRFSAERLKGVDSTLKIQPAKLEDSAVYLCASSLARGAFWEQYFGPGTRLTVT.

The J gene is TRBJ2-5, the V gene TRBV6-5; no definite D call. The CDR3 contains 15 residues. Trimming took off 2 bases at V and 2 bases at J, with 12 bases between the two ends. Germline loops: CDR1 MNHEY, CDR2 SVGAGI. Written as DNA, the CDR3 is TGTGCCAGCAGTTACATGAGGACGCCGCAAGAGACCCAGTACTTC. Amino acids: CASSYMRTPQETQYF.

The chain combines TRBV27 with TRBJ2-7, with TRBD2 matching over 7 bases. CDR3 size: 15 residues. J gave up 2 bases and V 2 bases, and 6 bases lay outside the gene matches. Germline V gene lookup returns CDR1 MNHEY and CDR2 SMNVEV (reference sequence). This chain's CDR3 is CASSLRLAPAYEQYF. CDR3 coding DNA: TGTGCCAGCAGTTTACGACTAGCCCCTGCCTACGAGCAGTACTTC.

The chain uses TRBV4-1 and TRBJ2-4; D gene ambiguous. The V and J ends lost 0 bases and 7 bases respectively, with 13 bases between them. The CDR3 totals 15 residues. Germline CDR1 reads MGHRA; CDR2 reads YSYEKL. CDR3 sequence: CASSQDPTELNIQYF. CDR3 nucleotides: TGCGCCAGCAGCCAAGACCCGACTGAGCTTAACATTCAGTACTTC.

The V gene is TRBV5-1, the J gene TRBJ1-1; 7 positions agree with TRBD1. The trim removed 0 bases at V and 1 base at J, leaving 9 bases unmatched. Germline V CDR1 and CDR2: SGHRS, YFSETQ. The CDR3 covers 17 residues. This CDR3 reads CASSLDRGDLRNTEAFF. In DNA form, the CDR3 reads TGCGCCAGCAGCTTGGACAGGGGCGATTTAAGGAACACTGAAGCTTTCTTT.

The V and J genes are TRBV4-2 and TRBJ2-7, with TRBD1 matching over 12 bases. V was clipped by 4 bases and J by 7 bases; unmatched bases: 8. The CDR3 covers 15 residues. Germline lookup yields CDR1 LGHNA and CDR2 YNFKEQ. The CDR3 sequence is CASSPGTGGSREQYF. The CDR3 region has the DNA TGTGCCAGCAGCCCAGGGACAGGGGGCTCGCGGGAGCAGTACTTC.

This chain connects TRBV2 to TRBJ2-2; 7 nucleotides match TRBD1. The germline V gene encodes CDR1 SNHLY and CDR2 FYNNEI. This CDR3 is 16 amino acids long. Trimming took 3 bases from V and 3 from J; bases not matched to a gene: 7. The CDR3 protein is CASSDLGGWDTGELFF. CDR3 nucleotides: TGTGCCAGCAGTGACTTAGGGGGCTGGGACACCGGGGAGCTGTTTTTT.

This chain connects TRBV14 to TRBJ1-2; TRBD1 aligns across 8 bases. Per the germline V gene, CDR1 is SGHDN and CDR2 is FVKESK. V gave up 4 bases and J gave up 2 bases; unmatched junction bases: 9. CDR3 length: 16 amino acids. In DNA, the CDR3 is TGTGCCAGCAGCCGCTCCGGGACAGGTCTAAACTATGGCTACACCTTC. As protein: CASSRSGTGLNYGYTF.

The chain couples TRBV14 to TRBJ2-5; the match to TRBD1 covers 7 bases. The CDR3 loop spans 14 amino acids. CDR1 and CDR2 from the germline V gene are SGHDN and FVKESK. V shed 5 bases and J 1 base; nucleotides not matched to a gene: 4. The CDR3 sequence: CASSMRTGQETQYF. For the CDR3, the DNA is TGTGCCAGCAGCATGCGGACAGGCCAAGAGACCCAGTACTTC.

As to this clone: Just one base apart from a much larger clone, this may be a read error. Other DNA sequences from this sample encode an identical CDR3 as well. The chain combines TRBV7-9 with TRBJ2-7, with D unclear. V lost 6 bases and J lost 1, with 4 bases in between. The CDR3 has 11 amino acids. The germline V gene encodes CDR1 SEHNR and CDR2 FQNEAQ (reference sequence). For the CDR3, the DNA is TGTGCCAGCAGTGATTCCTACGAGCAGTACTTC. Protein product: CASSDSYEQYF.

The V call is TRBV5-1, the J call TRBJ1-1; D might be TRBD1 (5 bases). This CDR3 is 14 amino acids long. The V end lost 4 bases, the J end lost 2 bases, and 12 bases lay between the germline ends. CDR1 is SGHRS and CDR2 is YFSETQ in the germline V gene. CDR3 region: CASSPGEINTEAFF. The CDR3, as DNA: TGCGCCAGCAGCCCGGGGGAGATCAACACTGAAGCTTTCTTT.

The V and J genes are TRBV30 and TRBJ1-3; D possibly corresponds to TRBD1 (5 bases). V was clipped by 1 base and J by 0 bases, with 10 bases between them. The CDR3 runs 15 residues. Germline values: CDR1 GTSNPN, CDR2 SVGIG (reference sequence). This CDR3 is CAWSEWGHSGNTIYF. Here the CDR3 DNA reads TGTGCCTGGAGTGAATGGGGCCACTCTGGAAACACCATATATTTT.

The V call is TRBV9, the J call TRBJ1-1; possible D gene TRBD1, 5 bases. This CDR3 has 12 amino acids. The germline V gene has CDR1 SGDLS and CDR2 YYNGEE. The V and J ends lost 3 bases and 5 bases respectively, with 8 bases between them. DNA of the CDR3: TGTGCCAGCAGCGAAGGGGAGACTGAAGCTTTCTTT. This sequence encodes CASSEGETEAFF.